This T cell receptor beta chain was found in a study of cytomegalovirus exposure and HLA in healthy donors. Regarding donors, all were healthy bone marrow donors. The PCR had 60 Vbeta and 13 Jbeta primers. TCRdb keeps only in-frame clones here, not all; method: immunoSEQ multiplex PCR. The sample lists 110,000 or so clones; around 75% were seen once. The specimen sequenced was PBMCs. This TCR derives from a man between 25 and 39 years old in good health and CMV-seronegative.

CDR3 nucleotide sequence: TGTGCCAGCAGTTTATCTTCCGGGGGGGGCTACCACAATGAGCAGTTCTTC. Translation: CASSLSSGGGYHNEQFF. The chain combines TRBV28 with TRBJ2-1, with 8 bases that match TRBD2. This CDR3 has 17 amino acids. The V gene's germline CDR1 is MDHEN and CDR2 SYDVKM. With V trimmed by 1 base and J by 5 bases, 10 bases remained unmatched.